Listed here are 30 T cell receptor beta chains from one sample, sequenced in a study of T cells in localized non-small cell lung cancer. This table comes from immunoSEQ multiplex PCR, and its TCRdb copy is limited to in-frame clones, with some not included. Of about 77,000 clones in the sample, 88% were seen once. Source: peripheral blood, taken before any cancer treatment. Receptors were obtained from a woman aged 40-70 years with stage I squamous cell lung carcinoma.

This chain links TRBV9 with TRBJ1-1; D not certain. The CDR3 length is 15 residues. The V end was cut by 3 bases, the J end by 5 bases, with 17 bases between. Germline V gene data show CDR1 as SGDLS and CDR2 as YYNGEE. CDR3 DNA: TGTGCCAGCAGCGGGCCGCGGCAAAGCGGGACTGAAGCTTTCTTT. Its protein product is CASSGPRQSGTEAFF.

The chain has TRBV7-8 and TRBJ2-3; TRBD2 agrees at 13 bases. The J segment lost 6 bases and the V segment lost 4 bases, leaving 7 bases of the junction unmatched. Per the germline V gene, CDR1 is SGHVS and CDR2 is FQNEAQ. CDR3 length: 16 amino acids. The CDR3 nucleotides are TGTGCCAGCAGCTGGGGACTAGCGGGGTTGGTCGATACGCAGTATTTT. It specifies CASSWGLAGLVDTQYF.

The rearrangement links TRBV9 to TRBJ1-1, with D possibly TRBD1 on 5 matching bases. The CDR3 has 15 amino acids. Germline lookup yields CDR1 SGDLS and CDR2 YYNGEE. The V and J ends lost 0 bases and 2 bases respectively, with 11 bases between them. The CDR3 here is CASSVDPQGNTEAFF. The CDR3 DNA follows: TGTGCCAGCAGCGTAGATCCCCAGGGAAACACTGAAGCTTTCTTT.

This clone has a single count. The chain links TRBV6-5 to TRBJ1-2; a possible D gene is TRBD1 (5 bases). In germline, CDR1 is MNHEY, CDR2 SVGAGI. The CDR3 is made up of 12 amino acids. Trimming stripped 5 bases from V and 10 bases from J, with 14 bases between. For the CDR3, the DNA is TGTGCCAGCAGTCCGGGGACCGAGCCCTACACCTTC. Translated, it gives CASSPGTEPYTF.

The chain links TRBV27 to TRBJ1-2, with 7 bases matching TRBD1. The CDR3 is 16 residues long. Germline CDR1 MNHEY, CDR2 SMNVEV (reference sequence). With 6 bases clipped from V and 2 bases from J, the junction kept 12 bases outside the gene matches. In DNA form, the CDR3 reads TGTGCCAGCAGACCAACGGGTAACAGGGGAAACTATGGCTACACCTTC. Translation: CASRPTGNRGNYGYTF.

CDR3 nucleotide sequence: TGTGCCAGCAGTGGTCGGCAGGGGGTCTACAATGAGCAGTTCTTC. It yields the protein CASSGRQGVYNEQFF. The rearrangement joins TRBV2 to TRBJ2-1; 7 bases are shared with TRBD1. V shed 4 bases, J shed 3 bases, and the junction held 6 bases outside the gene matches. CDR1 and CDR2 (germline): SNHLY, FYNNEI. CDR3 size: 15 residues.

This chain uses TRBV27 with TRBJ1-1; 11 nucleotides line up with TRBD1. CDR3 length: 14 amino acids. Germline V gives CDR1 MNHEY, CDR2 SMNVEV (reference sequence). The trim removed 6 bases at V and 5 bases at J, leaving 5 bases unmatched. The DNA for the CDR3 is TGTGCCAGCAGCCCCGGGACAGGGGGTACTGAAGCTTTCTTT. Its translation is CASSPGTGGTEAFF.

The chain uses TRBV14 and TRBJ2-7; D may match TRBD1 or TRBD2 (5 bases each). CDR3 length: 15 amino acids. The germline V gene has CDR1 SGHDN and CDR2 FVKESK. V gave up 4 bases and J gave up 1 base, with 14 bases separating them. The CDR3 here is CASSRPGLGSYEQYF. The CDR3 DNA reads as TGTGCCAGCAGCCGGCCGGGGCTAGGGTCCTACGAGCAGTACTTC.

The CDR3 here is CASKLLAGVQNEQFF. CDR3 in DNA: TGTGCCAGCAAACTTCTAGCGGGGGTCCAAAATGAGCAGTTCTTC. V and J are TRBV2 and TRBJ2-1; 10 bases map to TRBD2. The V and J ends lost 7 bases and 7 bases, in that order; junction bases with no gene match: 10. There are 15 residues in the CDR3. The V gene's germline CDR1 is SNHLY and CDR2 FYNNEI.

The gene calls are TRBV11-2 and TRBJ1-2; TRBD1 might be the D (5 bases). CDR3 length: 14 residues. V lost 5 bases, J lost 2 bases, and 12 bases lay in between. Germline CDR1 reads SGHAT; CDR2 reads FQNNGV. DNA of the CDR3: TGTGCCAGCAGCCTCACGGGGGGAAACTATGGCTACACCTTC. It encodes CASSLTGGNYGYTF.

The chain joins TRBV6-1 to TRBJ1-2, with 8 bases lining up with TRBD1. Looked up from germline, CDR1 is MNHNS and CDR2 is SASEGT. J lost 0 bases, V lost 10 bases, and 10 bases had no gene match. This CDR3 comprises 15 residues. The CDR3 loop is CATKFRGQANYGYTF. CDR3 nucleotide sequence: TGTGCCACCAAATTCAGGGGGCAGGCTAACTATGGCTACACCTTC.

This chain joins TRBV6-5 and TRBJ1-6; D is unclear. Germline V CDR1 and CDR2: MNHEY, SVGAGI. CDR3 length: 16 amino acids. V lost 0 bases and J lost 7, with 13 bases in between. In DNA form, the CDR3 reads TGTGCCAGCAGTTACTCGGTCGGTAGAGGGAATTCACCCCTCCACTTT. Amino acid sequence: CASSYSVGRGNSPLHF.

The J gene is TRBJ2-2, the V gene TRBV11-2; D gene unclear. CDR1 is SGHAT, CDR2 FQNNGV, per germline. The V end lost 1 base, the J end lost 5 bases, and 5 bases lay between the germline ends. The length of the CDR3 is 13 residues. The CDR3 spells CASSLGVTGELFF. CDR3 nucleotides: TGTGCCAGCAGCTTAGGGGTTACCGGGGAGCTGTTTTTT.

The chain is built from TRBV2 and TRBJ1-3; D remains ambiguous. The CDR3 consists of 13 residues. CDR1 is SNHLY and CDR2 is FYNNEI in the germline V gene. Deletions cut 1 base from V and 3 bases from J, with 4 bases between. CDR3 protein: CASSEEVGNTIYF. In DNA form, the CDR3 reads TGTGCCAGCAGTGAAGAGGTTGGAAACACCATATATTTT.

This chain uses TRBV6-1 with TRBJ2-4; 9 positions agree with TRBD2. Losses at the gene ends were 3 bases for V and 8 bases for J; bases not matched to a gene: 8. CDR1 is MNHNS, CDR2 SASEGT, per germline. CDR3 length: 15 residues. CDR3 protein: CASSERGGLGYIQYF. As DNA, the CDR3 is TGTGCCAGCAGTGAGCGGGGGGGCCTTGGGTACATTCAGTACTTC.

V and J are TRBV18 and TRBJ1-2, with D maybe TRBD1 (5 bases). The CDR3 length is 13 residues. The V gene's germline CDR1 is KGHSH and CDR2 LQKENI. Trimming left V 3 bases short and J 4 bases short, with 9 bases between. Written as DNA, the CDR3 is TGTGCCAGCTCACCGCCGGGGCCCTATGGCTACACCTTC. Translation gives CASSPPGPYGYTF. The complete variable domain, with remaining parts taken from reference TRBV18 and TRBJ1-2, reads NAGVMQNPRHLVRRRGQEARLRCSPMKGHSHVYWYRQLPEEGLKFMVYLQKENIIDESGMPKERFSAEFPKEGPSILRIQQVVRGDSAAYFCASSPPGPYGYTFGSGTRLTVV.

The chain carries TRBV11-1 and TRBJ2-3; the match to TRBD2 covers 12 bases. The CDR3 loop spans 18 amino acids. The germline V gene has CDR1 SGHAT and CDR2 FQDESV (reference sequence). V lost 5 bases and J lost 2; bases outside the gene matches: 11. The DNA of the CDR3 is TGTGCCAGCAGCAGACTAGCGGGGGCGAACACACTCACAGATACGCAGTATTTT. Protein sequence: CASSRLAGANTLTDTQYF.

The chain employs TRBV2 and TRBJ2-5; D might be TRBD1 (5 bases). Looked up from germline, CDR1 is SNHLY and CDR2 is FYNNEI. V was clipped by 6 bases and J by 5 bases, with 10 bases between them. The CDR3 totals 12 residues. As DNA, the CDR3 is TGTGCCAGCAGCAGGGTTTTGGAGACCCAGTACTTC. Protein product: CASSRVLETQYF.

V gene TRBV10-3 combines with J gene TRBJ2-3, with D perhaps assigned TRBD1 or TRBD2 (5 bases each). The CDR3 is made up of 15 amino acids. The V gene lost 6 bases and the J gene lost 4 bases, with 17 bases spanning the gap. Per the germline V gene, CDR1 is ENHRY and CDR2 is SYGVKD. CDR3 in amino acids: CAISPGTEKSDTQYF. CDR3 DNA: TGTGCCATCAGCCCCGGGACGGAGAAGTCAGATACGCAGTATTTT.

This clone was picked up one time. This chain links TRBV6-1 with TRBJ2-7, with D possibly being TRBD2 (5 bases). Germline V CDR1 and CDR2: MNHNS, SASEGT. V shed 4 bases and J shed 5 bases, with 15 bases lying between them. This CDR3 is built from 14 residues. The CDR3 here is CASSGTFKMDEQYF. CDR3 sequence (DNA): TGTGCCAGCAGTGGGACTTTTAAAATGGACGAGCAGTACTTC.

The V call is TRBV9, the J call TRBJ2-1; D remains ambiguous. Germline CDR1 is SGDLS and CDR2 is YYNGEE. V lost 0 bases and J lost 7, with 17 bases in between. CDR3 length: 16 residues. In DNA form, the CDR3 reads TGTGCCAGCAGCGTAGCTCCCCCCCCCTTCTCGAATGAGCAGTTCTTC. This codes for CASSVAPPPFSNEQFF.

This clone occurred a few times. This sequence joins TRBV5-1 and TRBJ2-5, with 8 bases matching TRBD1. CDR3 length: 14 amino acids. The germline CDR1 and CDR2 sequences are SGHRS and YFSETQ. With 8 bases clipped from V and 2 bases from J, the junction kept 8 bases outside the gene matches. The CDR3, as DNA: TGCGCCAGTGTGTCAGGGGGCGGGCAAGAGACCCAGTACTTC. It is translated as CASVSGGGQETQYF.

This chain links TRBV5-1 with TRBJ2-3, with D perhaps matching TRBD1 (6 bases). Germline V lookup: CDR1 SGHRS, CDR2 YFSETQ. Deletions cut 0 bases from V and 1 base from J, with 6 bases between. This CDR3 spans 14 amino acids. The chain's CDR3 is CASSLDRGTDTQYF. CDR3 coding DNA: TGCGCCAGCAGCTTGGACAGGGGCACAGATACGCAGTATTTT.

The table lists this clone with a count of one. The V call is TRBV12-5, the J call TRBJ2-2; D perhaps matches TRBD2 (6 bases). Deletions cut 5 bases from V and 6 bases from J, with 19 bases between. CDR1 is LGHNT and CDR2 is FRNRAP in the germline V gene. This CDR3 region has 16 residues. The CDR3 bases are TGTGCTAGTGGTGGCTCAGGAGGGGATTTCTCCGGGGAGCTGTTTTTT. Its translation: CASGGSGGDFSGELFF.

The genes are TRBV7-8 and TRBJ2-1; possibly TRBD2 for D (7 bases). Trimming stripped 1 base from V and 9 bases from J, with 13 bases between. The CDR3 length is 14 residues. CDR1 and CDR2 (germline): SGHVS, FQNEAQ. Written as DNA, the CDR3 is TGTGCCAGCAGCTTAGAGTGGGGGGGCGCTGAGCAGTTCTTC. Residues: CASSLEWGGAEQFF. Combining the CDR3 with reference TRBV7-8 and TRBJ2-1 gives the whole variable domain GAGVSQSPRYKVAKRGQDVALRCDPISGHVSLFWYQQALGQGPEFLTYFQNEAQLDKSGLPSDRFFAERPEGSVSTLKIQRTQQEDSAVYLCASSLEWGGAEQFFGPGTRLTVL.

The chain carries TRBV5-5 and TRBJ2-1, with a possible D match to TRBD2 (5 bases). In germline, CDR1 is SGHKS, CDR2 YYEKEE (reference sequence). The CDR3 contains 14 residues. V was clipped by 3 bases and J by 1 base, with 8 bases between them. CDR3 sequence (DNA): TGTGCCAGCAGCTCCGGGAAATCCTACAATGAGCAGTTCTTC. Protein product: CASSSGKSYNEQFF.

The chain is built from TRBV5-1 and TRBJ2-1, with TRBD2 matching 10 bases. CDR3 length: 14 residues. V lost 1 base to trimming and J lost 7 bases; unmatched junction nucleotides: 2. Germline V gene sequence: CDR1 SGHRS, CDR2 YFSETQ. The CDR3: CASSLSGGANEQFF. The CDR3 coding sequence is TGCGCCAGCAGCTTGAGCGGGGGGGCGAATGAGCAGTTCTTC.

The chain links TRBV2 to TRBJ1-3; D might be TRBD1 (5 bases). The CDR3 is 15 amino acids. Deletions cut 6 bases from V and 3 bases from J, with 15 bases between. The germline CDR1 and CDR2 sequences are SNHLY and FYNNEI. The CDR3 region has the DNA TGTGCCAGCAGGAGAACCCCGGGGGGTGGAAACACCATATATTTT. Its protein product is CASRRTPGGGNTIYF.

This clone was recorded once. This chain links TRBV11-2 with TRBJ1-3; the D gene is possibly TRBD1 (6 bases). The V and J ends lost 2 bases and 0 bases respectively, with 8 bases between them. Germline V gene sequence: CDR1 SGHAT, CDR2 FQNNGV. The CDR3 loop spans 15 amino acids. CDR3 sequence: CASSLRTVSGNTIYF. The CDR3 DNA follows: TGTGCCAGCAGCTTAAGGACAGTCTCTGGAAACACCATATATTTT.

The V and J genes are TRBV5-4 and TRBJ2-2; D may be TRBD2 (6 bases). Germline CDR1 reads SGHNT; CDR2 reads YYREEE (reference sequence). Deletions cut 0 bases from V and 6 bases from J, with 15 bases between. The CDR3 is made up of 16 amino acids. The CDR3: CASSLEAGLWSGELFF. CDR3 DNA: TGTGCCAGCAGCTTGGAAGCGGGTTTATGGTCCGGGGAGCTGTTTTTT. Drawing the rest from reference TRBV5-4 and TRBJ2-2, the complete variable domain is ETGVTQSPTHLIKTRGQQVTLRCSSQSGHNTVSWYQQALGQGPQFIFQYYREEENGRGNFPPRFSGLQFPNYSSELNVNALELDDSALYLCASSLEAGLWSGELFFGEGSRLTVL.